The T cell receptor beta chain under discussion was sequenced for a study of T cells in localized non-small cell lung cancer (dated by TCRdb to about 2020). Regarding the study in general: The study examined T cell repertoires in hundreds of patients with early-stage NSCLC and compared tumors with uninvolved tumor-adjacent lungs. All 240 or so NSCLC patients in the cohort were treatment-naive and had localized lung tumors that were resected. A mean age of 66.3 years was recorded for the NSCLC patients, of whom more than 120 were male and about a hundred were female.

This clone has a handful of counts. No cognate antigen has been identified for it. No base quality values were provided; no much bigger clone lies one nucleotide off. Broader findings and caveats from the paper: Because of the exploratory design, TCR variables were selected using unadjusted p-values without false-discovery rate correction. Uninvolved tumor-adjacent lung showed the highest T cell clonality, higher than tumor, which suggests more focused antigenic responses in the uninvolved tumor-adjacent lung. Higher blood T cell density associated with longer overall survival, while higher adjacent-lung clonality associated with shorter survival. Because multi-region tumor sequencing was not performed, intratumor heterogeneity could not be ruled out. A median of approximately 55 of the top 100 tumor clones were detected in paired uninvolved adjacent lung, and 25 to 35 of these tumor clones were also found among the top 100 clones of the paired uninvolved adjacent lung.

The immunoSEQ Assay was used to sequence TCR beta CDR3 regions from DNA. From the authors' description of their analysis: To compute T cell density, TCR beta template counts were normalized to usable DNA, which was estimated by amplifying housekeeping genes. The preseqR package was used to estimate richness by extrapolating to 400,000 templates for PBMC samples and to 120,000 templates for tissue samples. Clonality was calculated as one minus Pielou's evenness. Tissue-enriched TCRs were identified by differential abundance testing using productive amino-acid clonotypes, minimum total count 5 and alpha 0.1. Repertoire overlap between compartments was quantified with the Jaccard Index and Morisita Overlap Index. GLIPH clustered TCR beta CDR3s with public tetramer-defined viral CDR3s; viral motifs required at least three viral sequences plus V-gene enrichment. The table was pulled from immuneACCESS by TCRdb, which kept in-frame rearrangements only. Such tables lose some clones; where checked, under half of the loss comes from unresolved V genes, and the rest has no known cause. The D gene and trimming were derived from the DNA, and the V and J assignments and clone size from that table. The sample data list more than 45,000 clones, and roughly 77% of these were observed just once. Around 16% of the sample rests with the top ten.

V is clipped by 4 bases and J by 2 bases, and the sequence between their germline boundaries is 15 bases long. The germline V gene supplies CDR1 SGDLS and CDR2 YYNGEE. The CDR3 covers 15 residues, taking in both the cysteine and the phenylalanine. Of all the DNA, just the CDR3 is kept, 45 bases in frame from base 1. At diagnosis, tumor, uninvolved tumor-adjacent lung and peripheral blood were collected and then preserved as a mix of FFPE and fresh-frozen material. Blood samples were analyzed as peripheral blood mononuclear cells for TCR repertoire profiling. This sample comprised peripheral blood, obtained before any cancer treatment. The origin of this receptor is a man aged 40 to 70 with stage I squamous cell lung carcinoma. The V and J genes are TRBV9 and TRBJ2-5; the D element could tentatively be TRBD1 or TRBD2, as 5 bases agree for each. CDR3 loop: CASSPSQGLQETQYF. The nucleotide sequence is TGTGCCAGCAGCCCTAGCCAGGGTTTACAAGAGACCCAGTACTTC.